Below are 22 T cell receptor beta chains sequenced from a single sample in a study of shared clonotypes between healthy human individuals. The protocol was immunoSEQ multiplex PCR, while the TCRdb copy is restricted to in-frame clones and leaves out a portion. Among 2.3 million or so clones listed, approximately 95% were seen once. Sequenced: naive CD4+ T cells from PBMCs. Subset given: CD45RA+ positively selected. The receptor set was obtained from a man aged 18 to 30 in good health. Some clones in this sample may be carry-over from other donors' samples.

This clone showed up just once. The V gene is TRBV5-1, the J gene TRBJ2-5, with 9 bases that match TRBD2. The J segment lost 5 bases and the V segment lost 0 bases, leaving 2 bases of the junction unmatched. Germline V gene data show CDR1 as SGHRS and CDR2 as YFSETQ. This CDR3 has 14 residues. CDR3 bases: TGCGCCAGCAGCTTGGGCGGGAGGGCGGAGACCCAGTACTTC. Its protein is CASSLGGRAETQYF.

The chain uses TRBV6-5 and TRBJ1-2; 10 bases are shared with TRBD1. Germline V gene sequence: CDR1 MNHEY, CDR2 SVGAGI. V was pared by 6 bases and J by 14 bases, with 12 bases of the junction left unmatched. The CDR3 totals 13 residues. The CDR3 bases are TGTGCCAGCAGCCAAGGGACAGGGGCATCTGGAACCTTC. It codes for CASSQGTGASGTF.

The chain combines TRBV27 with TRBJ2-7; TRBD2 aligns across 8 bases. V shed 5 bases, J shed 3 bases, and the junction held 6 bases outside the gene matches. This CDR3 is built from 14 residues. Germline V gives CDR1 MNHEY, CDR2 SMNVEV (reference sequence). The CDR3 DNA reads as TGTGCCAGCAGTATGGGACTAGTGAGCTACGAGCAGTACTTC. Protein product: CASSMGLVSYEQYF.

The genes are TRBV18 and TRBJ1-2; unclear D gene. The germline V gene has CDR1 KGHSH and CDR2 LQKENI. The CDR3 contains 13 residues. V was pared by 6 bases and J by 7 bases, with 15 bases between. As DNA, the CDR3 is TGTGCCAGCTCCCTCCAAAGGGAAGGTGGCTACACCTTC. Its protein is CASSLQREGGYTF. The entire variable domain, with the rest obtained from reference TRBV18 and TRBJ1-2, is as follows: NAGVMQNPRHLVRRRGQEARLRCSPMKGHSHVYWYRQLPEEGLKFMVYLQKENIIDESGMPKERFSAEFPKEGPSILRIQQVVRGDSAAYFCASSLQREGGYTFGSGTRLTVV.

This clone was observed once. The chain has TRBV28 and TRBJ1-5; 8 bases map to TRBD1. Germline assignment: CDR1 MDHEN and CDR2 SYDVKM. This CDR3 has 15 amino acids. The ends lost 4 bases at V and 5 bases at J; junction bases unmatched: 7. The CDR3 here is CASSSPDREDQPQHF. The CDR3 DNA sequence: TGTGCCAGCAGTTCCCCGGACAGGGAGGATCAGCCCCAGCATTTT.

The chain employs TRBV28 and TRBJ2-1, with 7 bases fitting TRBD2. Germline assignment: CDR1 MDHEN and CDR2 SYDVKM. The CDR3 has 16 amino acids. Trimming took 8 bases from V and 0 from J; bases not matched to a gene: 10. CDR3: CASHTRLADSYNEQFF. The CDR3 DNA reads TGTGCCAGCCACACCAGGCTAGCGGACTCCTACAATGAGCAGTTCTTC.

This clone was observed at least ten times. The chain carries TRBV28 and TRBJ2-1; D is possibly TRBD2 (5 bases). The V gene lost 5 bases and the J gene lost 9 bases, with 20 bases spanning the gap. CDR1 is MDHEN and CDR2 is SYDVKM in the germline V gene. CDR3 size: 15 residues. The DNA of the CDR3 is TGTGCCAGCAGTCCCCGGAAAAGCGGCCCCCCTGAGCAGTTCTTC. Protein: CASSPRKSGPPEQFF.

This sequence joins TRBV6-5 and TRBJ1-1; D is unclear. Germline V CDR1 and CDR2: MNHEY, SVGAGI. This CDR3 has 14 amino acids. Trimming stripped 6 bases from V and 0 bases from J, with 11 bases between. The CDR3 protein is CASRILAMNTEAFF. The CDR3 nucleotides read TGTGCCAGCAGGATACTGGCAATGAACACTGAAGCTTTCTTT.

The chain employs TRBV9 and TRBJ2-7; D ambiguous. Germline lookup yields CDR1 SGDLS and CDR2 YYNGEE. Trimming removed 4 bases from V and 2 bases from J, with 19 bases in between. The length of the CDR3 is 16 residues. DNA of the CDR3: TGTGCCAGCAGCCCGCAAATGGCCGGGTCGGCCTACGAGCAGTACTTC. This sequence encodes CASSPQMAGSAYEQYF.

The chain is built from TRBV5-1 and TRBJ2-1; D is possibly TRBD2 (5 bases). V was shortened by 0 bases and J by 2 bases, with 15 bases between the two germline ends. The germline V gene has CDR1 SGHRS and CDR2 YFSETQ. CDR3 length equals 17 residues. CDR3 sequence (DNA): TGCGCCAGCAGCTTGGTAGCGAGACTGGGGACCTACAATGAGCAGTTCTTC. It specifies CASSLVARLGTYNEQFF.

This clone has more than one count but fewer than ten. J is TRBJ2-7 and V is TRBV10-3, with D possibly called TRBD1 or TRBD2 (6 bases each). V lost 0 bases to trimming and J lost 2 bases, with 14 bases between them. The CDR3 sequence is 16 residues long. Germline V gene data show CDR1 as ENHRY and CDR2 as SYGVKD. The CDR3 reads CAISESLGGGTYEQYF. CDR3 in DNA: TGTGCCATCAGTGAGTCCTTAGGAGGGGGGACCTACGAGCAGTACTTC.

This clone turned up a few times. This CDR3 is also generated by other DNA sequences in the sample. The chain is built from TRBV20-1 and TRBJ2-7; D unclear. Trimming took 3 bases from V and 1 from J, leaving 1 base between them. Germline-derived CDR1 and CDR2 are DFQATT and SNEGSKA (reference sequence). The CDR3 runs to 10 residues. The CDR3 reads CSARSYEQYF. CDR3 sequence (DNA): TGCAGTGCTAGGTCCTACGAGCAGTACTTC.

The rearrangement links TRBV15 to TRBJ1-5; perhaps TRBD1 as D (6 bases). Trimming removed 3 bases at V and 5 bases at J, with 14 bases between. CDR3 length: 15 amino acids. Per the germline V gene, CDR1 is LNHNV and CDR2 is YYDKDF (reference sequence). CDR3 amino acids: CATSRGEGVDQPQHF. DNA for the CDR3: TGTGCCACCAGCAGGGGGGAGGGGGTCGATCAGCCCCAGCATTTT.

The V and J genes are TRBV29-1 and TRBJ2-3, with D perhaps given as TRBD1 or TRBD2 (6 bases each). The CDR3 has 15 amino acids. Trimming removed 3 bases at V and 3 bases at J, with 16 bases between. The V gene's germline CDR1 is SQVTM and CDR2 ANQGSEA. As DNA, the CDR3 is TGCAGCGTTGACCCAGGGGCGGGACCTACAGATACGCAGTATTTT. This gives the protein CSVDPGAGPTDTQYF.

The chain couples TRBV28 to TRBJ2-2; D ambiguous. The germline V gene encodes CDR1 MDHEN and CDR2 SYDVKM. This CDR3 contains 14 residues. Deletions cut 2 bases from V and 6 bases from J, with 10 bases between. The CDR3 region is CASSLRDRAGELFF. The CDR3 DNA reads TGTGCCAGCAGTTTAAGGGATCGGGCCGGGGAGCTGTTTTTT.

The chain links TRBV7-2 to TRBJ2-3; weak D call: TRBD2 (7 bases). The germline V gene has CDR1 SGHTA and CDR2 FQGNSA. V was shortened by 1 base and J by 3 bases, with 11 bases between the two germline ends. The CDR3 sequence is 15 residues long. The CDR3 is CASSLDEGGTDTQYF. The CDR3 bases are TGTGCCAGCAGCTTAGACGAGGGGGGGACAGATACGCAGTATTTT.

V usage is TRBV7-7 and J usage is TRBJ2-5; D uncertain. The CDR3 is made up of 15 amino acids. V gave up 2 bases and J gave up 5 bases, with 15 bases separating them. CDR1 and CDR2 from the germline V gene are SSHAT and FNYEAQ (reference sequence). In nucleotides, the CDR3 is TGTGCCAGCAGCTTAACGGACCTTAATCGGGAGACCCAGTACTTC. Protein sequence: CASSLTDLNRETQYF.

The chain employs TRBV10-1 and TRBJ2-4, with 7 bases that match TRBD1. The CDR3 has 13 amino acids. After removal of 10 bases from V and 1 base from J, the junction contained 4 bases not matched to a gene. Germline lookup yields CDR1 WNHNN and CDR2 SYGVQD (reference sequence). CDR3 in amino acids: CATSGQAKNIQYF. The CDR3 DNA sequence: TGCGCCACCTCGGGACAGGCCAAAAACATTCAGTACTTC.

This chain connects TRBV15 to TRBJ2-1, with a tentative D call TRBD2 (6 bases). The CDR3 is 14 residues long. V was clipped by 5 bases and J by 6 bases, with 14 bases between them. From germline, CDR1 is LNHNV and CDR2 YYDKDF (reference sequence). The CDR3 loop is CATSSRDSSNEQFF. The CDR3 nucleotides are TGTGCCACCAGCTCCCGGGACTCGTCCAATGAGCAGTTCTTC. The full variable domain, its missing parts supplied by reference TRBV15 and TRBJ2-1, is DAMVIQNPRYQVTQFGKPVTLSCSQTLNHNVMYWYQQKSSQAPKLLFHYYDKDFNNEADTPDNFQSRRPNTSFCFLDIRSPGLGDTAMYLCATSSRDSSNEQFFGPGTRLTVL.

Turning to this clone: The sample carries other DNA sequences with the same CDR3. This chain joins TRBV9 and TRBJ2-1; TRBD2 matches 7 bases. The trim removed 0 bases at V and 4 bases at J, leaving 7 bases unmatched. CDR3 length: 16 residues. CDR1 is SGDLS and CDR2 is YYNGEE in the germline V gene. The CDR3 sequence: CASSVGGSGSYNEQFF. The CDR3 DNA is TGTGCCAGCAGCGTAGGAGGTAGCGGGTCTTACAATGAGCAGTTCTTC.

A few counts support this clone. This chain uses TRBV18 with TRBJ1-5, with a possible D match to TRBD1 (5 bases). The germline CDR1 and CDR2 sequences are KGHSH and LQKENI. The CDR3 runs 12 residues. Trimming took 2 bases from V and 6 from J, leaving 5 bases between them. The CDR3 protein is CASSPGAQPQHF. DNA for the CDR3: TGTGCCAGCTCACCAGGGGCTCAGCCCCAGCATTTT.

Regarding this clone: At the DNA level, this CDR3 is encoded by other sequences in the same sample as well. This chain connects TRBV5-1 to TRBJ2-7; the match to TRBD1 covers 10 bases. There are 15 residues in the CDR3. After removal of 0 bases from V and 1 base from J, the junction contained 1 base not matched to a gene. Germline V CDR1 and CDR2: SGHRS, YFSETQ. In DNA, the CDR3 is TGCGCCAGCAGCTTGGGGACAGGGGGTTCCTACGAGCAGTACTTC. Its translation is CASSLGTGGSYEQYF.